The TCR beta chain described here comes from a study of beta chain features in type 1 diabetes. Turning to the study itself: Cell yields, age and gender were similar between patients and healthy donors.

Sorted CD4+ subsets: naive, central memory, regulatory, stem cell-like memory (CD45RO/CCR7/CD25/CD127/CD95/CD27 panel). To note about this clone: Antigen unknown.

The study, taken as a whole, reports: The VDJ junctions of type 1 diabetes patients carried fewer insertions and more deletions. For patients, the naive, central memory and Treg TCRB repertoires appeared more alike than for healthy donors. There was a moderate but significant shortening of TCRB CDR3s in all four CD4+ subsets of Type 1 diabetes patients.

Investigators reverse transcribed all isolated RNA, so they sequenced expressed TCRB transcripts. TCRdb's table, derived via immunoSEQ multiplex PCR, lists solely in-frame clones and lacks some. This table has about 160,000 clones, over 55% appearing once. Germline values: CDR1 SQVTM, CDR2 ANQGSEA. The trim removed 2 bases at V and 1 base at J, leaving 6 bases unmatched. The CDR3 sequence is 17 residues long. The source of this sequence is a man aged 25 to 40 with type 1 diabetes. The sequencing sample was made of naive CD4+ T cells from blood. The chain uses TRBV29-1 and TRBJ2-3; 13 bases line up with TRBD2. This CDR3 is CSVESPGLAGGTDTQYF. The CDR3 DNA sequence: TGCAGCGTTGAATCGCCCGGACTAGCGGGGGGCACAGATACGCAGTATTTT.